Following are 5 T cell receptor beta chains from one sample sequenced in a study of blood T cell repertoires in COVID-19. TCRdb keeps only in-frame clones here, not all; method: immunoSEQ multiplex PCR. The sample lists roughly 100,000 clones, roughly 89% seen once, with less than 2% in the top ten. The sample taken for sequencing was peripheral blood. The receptors were sampled from a woman between 45 and 65 years old with COVID-19, enrolled during active disease.

The V gene is TRBV7-3, the J gene TRBJ2-1; TRBD2 agrees at 12 bases. The CDR3 extends over 17 amino acids. V was clipped by 1 base and J by 6 bases; unmatched bases: 7. Germline CDR1 is SGHTA and CDR2 is FQGTGA. This chain's CDR3 is CASSLRRGLAGPNEQFF. CDR3 nucleotides: TGTGCCAGCAGCTTAAGGAGAGGACTAGCGGGGCCCAATGAGCAGTTCTTC.

Comments on this clone: The same CDR3 arises from other DNA sequences in this sample as well. The rearrangement links TRBV18 to TRBJ2-3, with unresolved D. V was cut by 3 bases and J by 2 bases, with 6 bases left in between. The germline CDR1 and CDR2 sequences are KGHSH and LQKENI. CDR3 length: 13 residues. CDR3 DNA: TGTGCCAGCTCACCTCCGTCCACAGATACGCAGTATTTT. Protein sequence: CASSPPSTDTQYF.

The CDR3 loop reads CASSLRGIRSGANVLTF. The DNA of the CDR3 is TGTGCCAGCAGCCTACGGGGTATCCGGTCTGGGGCCAACGTCCTGACTTTC. The chain couples TRBV14 to TRBJ2-6; tentatively, D is TRBD2 (5 bases). The CDR3 is 17 amino acids. Trimming removed 4 bases from V and 1 base from J, with 14 bases in between. CDR1 is SGHDN, CDR2 FVKESK, per germline.

The V call is TRBV19, the J call TRBJ2-7; TRBD2 aligns across 11 bases. Germline V gives CDR1 LNHDA, CDR2 SQIVND (reference sequence). V lost 3 bases, J lost 0 bases, and 10 bases stayed unmatched. This CDR3 spans 18 amino acids. CDR3 sequence: CASSIRASGGSFSYEQYF. CDR3 DNA sequence: TGTGCCAGTAGTATTAGGGCTAGCGGGGGGTCCTTCTCCTACGAGCAGTACTTC.

This clone came up once. The rearrangement uses TRBV24-1 and TRBJ1-6; no reliable D call. Trimming took 6 bases from V and 0 from J, leaving 8 bases between them. Germline lookup yields CDR1 KGHDR and CDR2 SFDVKD. The CDR3 covers 15 residues. In nucleotides, the CDR3 is TGTGCCACCAGTTCGGGTAGCTCCTATAATTCACCCCTCCACTTT. It is translated as CATSSGSSYNSPLHF.